The sequence of this T cell receptor (beta chain) was determined in a study of T cells in Graves' hyperthyroidism and ophthalmopathy. The TCR beta CDR3 regions underwent amplification using RNA transcripts as the source. The TCR CDR3 first-round RT-PCR relied on the HTBI primer set. TCRdb fed the multiplex PCR reads into MiXCR, producing one record per CDR3 protein. Of about 160,000 distinct CDR3 sequences listed, around 8.9% are singletons. This clonotype was found a few times. V was clipped by 2 bases and J by 2 bases, with 10 bases between them. Germline V gives CDR1 SGHKS, CDR2 YYEKEE (reference sequence). The CDR3 is made up of 14 amino acids.

Sequencing was carried out using blood. This sequence joins TRBV5-5 and TRBJ2-5, with D maybe TRBD1 (5 bases). The origin of this receptor is a woman aged 18-35 years with Graves' hyperthyroidism that later progressed to Graves' ophthalmopathy. The DNA for the CDR3 is TGTGCCAGCAGCTTCGAATCAGGGCAAGAGACCCAGTACTTC. Amino acids: CASSFESGQETQYF.